This paragraph covers one T cell receptor (beta chain) sequence. This clonotype showed up just a few times. No antigen is known for it. No base quality information exists; no much larger clone differs at one position. As encoded in the germline V gene (reference sequence), CDR1 is DFQATT while CDR2 is SNEGSKA. The CDR3 holds 17 amino acids from the cysteine to the phenylalanine. Only the CDR3 portion is preserved as DNA: 51 bases, with reading frame beginning at the first base. The junction carries 17 bases between V and J, which are trimmed by 0 bases and 3 bases respectively. The library was obtained by 5' RACE. This sample was sequenced with an Illumina HiSeq 2500. A second PCR of about 6 to 11 cycles was run with a J-beta primer mix and a sample-barcoded 5' primer. A template-switch 5' adaptor carrying 12 random nucleotides introduced a unique molecular identifier onto each TCR beta cDNA molecule. At least 2.5 million CDR3-containing paired-end reads were obtained from each sample. The Mint cDNA synthesis kit, primed by a TRBC-specific oligonucleotide, was used to synthesize first-strand cDNA from all RNA. After uracil-DNA glycosylase treatment, a first 18-cycle PCR used universal primers M1SS and BC2_uni_R on all cDNA. The published analysis was carried out like this. Normalization of each sample was performed by random selection of 1 million high-quality reads, each carrying a distinct molecular identifier. Instead of being binned into consensus sequences, reads with shared molecular identifiers were discarded. MiTCR, run with a Q25 quality threshold and the strictest error-elimination algorithm, handled CDR3 identification, clonotype clustering and error correction. A nonparametric unseen species model using Euler transformation provided a lower-bound estimate of total TCR beta diversity. TCRdb trimmed public reads at Q25 via fastp, called clones via MiXCR and kept in-frame beta chains. Rows merge per CDR3 protein into single entries with the most common DNA and genes. The V and J calls, along with clone size, are taken from TCRdb and not from the paper's own processing. Present in this sample are around 990,000 distinct CDR3 sequences, 35% to 45% of which were seen just once. The ten most abundant clones make up about 12% of the sample.

The donors were a few dozen Caucasian individuals from Russia, aged roughly 6 to 100 years, who were systemically healthy. Each donor gave about 9.2 milliliters of peripheral blood, drawn into EDTA-treated Vacutainer tubes. Ficoll-Paque density-gradient centrifugation was used to isolate PBMCs, with at least 6.5 million obtained per sample. Trizol reagent was used to extract total RNA from PBMCs, with at least 5.5 micrograms per sample. The percentages of naive CD45RAhigh/CD27high T cells were determined by flow cytometry on a PBMC aliquot from every donor. The sample originates from a study of blood T cells in healthy people across ages (dated by TCRdb to between 2014 and 2016). Regarding the research as a whole: Template switching captured roughly one uniquely barcoded TCR beta cDNA molecule per two T cells in model experiments. To track age-related changes in TCR beta repertoire diversity, the study relied on deep sequencing normalized with unique cDNA molecular identifiers. The donors were split into four age groups: young (average around 17 years), middle-aged (about 40), aged (over 55) and long-lived (82). To avoid experimental bias, donors of different ages were distributed randomly across sequencing lanes. Using the same blood draw, the study looked at two additional independent replicas of 1 million unique cDNA reads for two donors, one aged 18 to 30 and the other aged 80 or older. Summary of the overall study and its limitations: Estimates of total diversity from one million sequenced T cells were regarded as lower bounds and underestimates. The percentage of naive T cells measured by flow cytometry correlated strongly with observed TCR beta diversity. Conclusive comparison of naive and antigen-experienced compartments was prevented by the profiling of bulk unsorted PBMCs. Observed TCR beta diversity per million T cells fell roughly linearly with age, and a significant reduction was already apparent by age around 40. Compared with the aged group, more naive CD4+ T cells, fewer expanded clones and increased TCR diversity were shown by the long-lived group, suggesting age selection. The CMV infection status of donors was not known, potentially confounding age-related changes in expanded clonotypes.

Sample: blood. This TCR was sampled from a young man in good health. The chain couples TRBV20-1 to TRBJ1-4; the D gene cannot be resolved reliably. The nucleotide sequence reads as follows: TGCAGTGCTAGAGATCTTACCGGGAGAATGGCTAATGAAAAACTGTTTTTT. The resulting protein is CSARDLTGRMANEKLFF.